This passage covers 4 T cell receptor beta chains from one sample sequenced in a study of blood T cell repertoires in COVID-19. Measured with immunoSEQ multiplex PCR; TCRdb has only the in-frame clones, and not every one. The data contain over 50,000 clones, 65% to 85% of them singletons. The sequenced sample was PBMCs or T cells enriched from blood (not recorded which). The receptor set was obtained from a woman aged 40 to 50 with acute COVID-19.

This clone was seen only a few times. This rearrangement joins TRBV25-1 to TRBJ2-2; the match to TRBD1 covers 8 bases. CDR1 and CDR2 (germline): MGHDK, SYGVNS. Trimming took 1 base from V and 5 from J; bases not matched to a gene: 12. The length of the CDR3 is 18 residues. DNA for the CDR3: TGTGCCAGCAGTGAATTAAGGTCAGGGGGCCAGGGGACCGGGGAGCTGTTTTTT. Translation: CASSELRSGGQGTGELFF.

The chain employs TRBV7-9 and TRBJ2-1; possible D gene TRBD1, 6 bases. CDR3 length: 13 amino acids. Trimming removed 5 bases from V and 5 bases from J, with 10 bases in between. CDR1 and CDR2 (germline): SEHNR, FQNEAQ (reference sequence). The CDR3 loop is CASSVDRNNEQFF. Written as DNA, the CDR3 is TGTGCCAGCAGCGTCGACAGGAACAATGAGCAGTTCTTC.

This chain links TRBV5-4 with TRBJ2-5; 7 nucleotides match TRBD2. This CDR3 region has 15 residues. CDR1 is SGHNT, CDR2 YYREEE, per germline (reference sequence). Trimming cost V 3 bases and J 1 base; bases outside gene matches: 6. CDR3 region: CASSSLGGPQETQYF. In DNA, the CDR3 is TGTGCCAGCAGCTCCTTGGGAGGGCCCCAAGAGACCCAGTACTTC.

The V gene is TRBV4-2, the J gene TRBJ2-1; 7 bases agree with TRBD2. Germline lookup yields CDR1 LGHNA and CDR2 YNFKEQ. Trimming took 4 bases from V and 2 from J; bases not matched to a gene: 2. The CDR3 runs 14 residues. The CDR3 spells CASSRGLTYNEQFF. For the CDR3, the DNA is TGTGCCAGCAGCCGGGGACTAACCTACAATGAGCAGTTCTTC.